The clone carrying this T cell receptor (beta chain) was detected ten times or more. Its antigen is still unknown. This sample is part of a study of identical twins. Healthy Caucasians alone served as donors. A single record per CDR3 protein comes from TCRdb applying MiXCR to the 5' RACE reads. This table has under 500,000 distinct CDR3 sequences, roughly an eighth appearing once. Study-wide points: Fewer insertions marked abundant cord blood beta clonotypes; young adult naive trended weakly, memory not at all.

These data also featured in a second study, about yellow fever vaccine responses in identical twins.

Sequenced: CD4+ T cells sorted from blood. The TCR was taken from a woman between 18 and 29 years old in good health.

Here the CDR3 reads CASSLALGETQYF. CDR3 nucleotides: TGTGCCAGCAGCTTAGCGCTTGGAGAGACCCAGTACTTC. The gene calls are TRBV7-2 and TRBJ2-5; D not resolved. The CDR3 consists of 13 residues. V was cut by 0 bases and J by 4 bases, with 6 bases left in between. The germline gives CDR1 SGHTA, CDR2 FQGNSA.